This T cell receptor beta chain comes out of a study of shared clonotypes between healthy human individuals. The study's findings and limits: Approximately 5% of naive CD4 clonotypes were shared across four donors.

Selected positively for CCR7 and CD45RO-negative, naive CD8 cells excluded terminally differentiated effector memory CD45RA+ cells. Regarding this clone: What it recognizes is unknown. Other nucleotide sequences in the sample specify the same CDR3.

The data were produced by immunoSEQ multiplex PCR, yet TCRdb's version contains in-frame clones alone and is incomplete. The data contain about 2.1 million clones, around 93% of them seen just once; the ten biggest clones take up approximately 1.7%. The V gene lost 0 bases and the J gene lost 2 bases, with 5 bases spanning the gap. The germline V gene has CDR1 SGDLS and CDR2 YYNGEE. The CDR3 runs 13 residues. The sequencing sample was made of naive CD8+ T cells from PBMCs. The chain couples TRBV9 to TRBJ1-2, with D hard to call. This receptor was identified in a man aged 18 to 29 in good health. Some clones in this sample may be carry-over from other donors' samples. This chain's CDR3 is CASSVAVNYGYTF. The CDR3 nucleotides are TGTGCCAGCAGCGTAGCAGTGAACTATGGCTACACCTTC.